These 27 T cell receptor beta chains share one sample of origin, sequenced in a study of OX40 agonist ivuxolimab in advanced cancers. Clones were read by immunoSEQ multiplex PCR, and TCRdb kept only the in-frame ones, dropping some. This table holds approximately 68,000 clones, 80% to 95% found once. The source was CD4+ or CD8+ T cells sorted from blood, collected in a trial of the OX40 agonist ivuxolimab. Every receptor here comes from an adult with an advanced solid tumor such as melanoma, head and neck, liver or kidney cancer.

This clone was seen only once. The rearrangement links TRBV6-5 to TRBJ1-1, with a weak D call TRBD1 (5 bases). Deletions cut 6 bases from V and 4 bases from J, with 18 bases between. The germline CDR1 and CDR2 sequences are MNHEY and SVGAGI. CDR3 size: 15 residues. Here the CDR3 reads CASRISGLPSTEAFF. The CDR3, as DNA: TGTGCCAGCAGAATATCGGGACTCCCGAGCACTGAAGCTTTCTTT.

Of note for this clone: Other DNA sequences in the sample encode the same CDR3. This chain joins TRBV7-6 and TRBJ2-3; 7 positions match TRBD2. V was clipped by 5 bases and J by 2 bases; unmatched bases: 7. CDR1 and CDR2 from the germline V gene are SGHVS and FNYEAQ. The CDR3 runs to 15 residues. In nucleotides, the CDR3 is TGTGCCAGCAGCCTGGCTAGCGGCTTCACAGATACGCAGTATTTT. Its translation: CASSLASGFTDTQYF.

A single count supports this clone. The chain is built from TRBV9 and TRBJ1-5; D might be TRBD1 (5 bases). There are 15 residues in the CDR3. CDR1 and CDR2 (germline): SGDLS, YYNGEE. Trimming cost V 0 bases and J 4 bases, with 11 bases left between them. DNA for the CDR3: TGTGCCAGCAGCGTAGGGCAGGGCGGAAATCAGCCCCAGCATTTT. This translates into CASSVGQGGNQPQHF.

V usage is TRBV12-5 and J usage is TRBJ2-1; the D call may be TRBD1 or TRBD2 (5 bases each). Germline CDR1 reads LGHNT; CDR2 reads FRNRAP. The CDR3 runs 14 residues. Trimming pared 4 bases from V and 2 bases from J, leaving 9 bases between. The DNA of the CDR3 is TGTGCTAGTGGTTGGGGGTATACCTACAATGAGCAGTTCTTC. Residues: CASGWGYTYNEQFF.

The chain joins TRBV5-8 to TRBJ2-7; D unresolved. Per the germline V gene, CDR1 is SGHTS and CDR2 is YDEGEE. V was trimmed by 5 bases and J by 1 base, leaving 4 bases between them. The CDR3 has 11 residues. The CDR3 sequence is CASSRSYEQYF. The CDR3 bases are TGTGCCAGCAGTCGATCCTACGAGCAGTACTTC.

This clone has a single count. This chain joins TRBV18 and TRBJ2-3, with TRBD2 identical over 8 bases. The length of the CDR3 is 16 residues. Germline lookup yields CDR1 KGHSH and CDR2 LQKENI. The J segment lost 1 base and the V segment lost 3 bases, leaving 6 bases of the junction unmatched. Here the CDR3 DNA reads TGTGCCAGCTCACCTCAAGCGGGAGCGGGCACAGATACGCAGTATTTT. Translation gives CASSPQAGAGTDTQYF.

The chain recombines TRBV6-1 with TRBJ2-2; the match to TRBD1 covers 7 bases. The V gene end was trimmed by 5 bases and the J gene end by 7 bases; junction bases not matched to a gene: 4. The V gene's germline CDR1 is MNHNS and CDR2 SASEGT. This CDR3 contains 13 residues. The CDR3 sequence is CASSLTGNGELFF. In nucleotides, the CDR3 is TGTGCCAGCAGTCTGACAGGGAACGGGGAGCTGTTTTTT.

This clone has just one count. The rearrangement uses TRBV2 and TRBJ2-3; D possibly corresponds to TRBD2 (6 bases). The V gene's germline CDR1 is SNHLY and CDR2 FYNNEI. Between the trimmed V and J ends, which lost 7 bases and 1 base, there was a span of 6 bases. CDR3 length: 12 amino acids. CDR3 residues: CASTSGTDTQYF. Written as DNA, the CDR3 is TGTGCCAGCACTAGCGGCACAGATACGCAGTATTTT.

The DNA of the CDR3 is TGCGCCAGCAGCTTGTGGGGGAGTCGTGATCAGCCCCAGCATTTT. Amino acids: CASSLWGSRDQPQHF. This chain connects TRBV5-1 to TRBJ1-5; D is possibly TRBD1 (5 bases). The CDR3 runs 15 residues. The ends were cut back, 1 base at V and 5 bases at J, with 13 bases in the middle. Germline V gene lookup returns CDR1 SGHRS and CDR2 YFSETQ.

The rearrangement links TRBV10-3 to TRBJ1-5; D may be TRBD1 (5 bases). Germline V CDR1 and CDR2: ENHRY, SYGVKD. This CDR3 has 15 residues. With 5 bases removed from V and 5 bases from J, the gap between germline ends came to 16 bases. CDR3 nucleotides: TGTGCCATCAGTAAAGGCAGGGCGAGGGATCAGCCCCAGCATTTT. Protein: CAISKGRARDQPQHF.

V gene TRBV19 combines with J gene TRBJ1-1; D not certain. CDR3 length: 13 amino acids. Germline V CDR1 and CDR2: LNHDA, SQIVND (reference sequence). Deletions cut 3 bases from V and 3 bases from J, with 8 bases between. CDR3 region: CASSIDSDTEAFF. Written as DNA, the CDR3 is TGTGCCAGTAGTATCGACTCTGACACTGAAGCTTTCTTT.

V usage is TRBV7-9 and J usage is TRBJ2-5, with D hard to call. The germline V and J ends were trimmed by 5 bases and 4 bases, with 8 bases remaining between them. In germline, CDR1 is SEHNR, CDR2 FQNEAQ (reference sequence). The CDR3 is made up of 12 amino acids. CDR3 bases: TGTGCCAGCAGCCCGATGACAGAGACCCAGTACTTC. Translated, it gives CASSPMTETQYF.

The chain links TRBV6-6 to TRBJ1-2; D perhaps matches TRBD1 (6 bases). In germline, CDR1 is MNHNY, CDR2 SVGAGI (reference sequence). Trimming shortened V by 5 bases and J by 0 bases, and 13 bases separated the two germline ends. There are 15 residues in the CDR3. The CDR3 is CASSPRGTTNYGYTF. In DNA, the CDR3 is TGTGCCAGCAGTCCCAGGGGAACGACTAACTATGGCTACACCTTC.

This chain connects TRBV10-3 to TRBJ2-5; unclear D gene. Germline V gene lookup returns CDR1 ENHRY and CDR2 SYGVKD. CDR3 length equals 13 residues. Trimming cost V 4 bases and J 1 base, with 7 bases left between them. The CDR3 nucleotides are TGTGCCATCAGTGCCCAGATCCAAGAGACCCAGTACTTC. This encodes CAISAQIQETQYF.

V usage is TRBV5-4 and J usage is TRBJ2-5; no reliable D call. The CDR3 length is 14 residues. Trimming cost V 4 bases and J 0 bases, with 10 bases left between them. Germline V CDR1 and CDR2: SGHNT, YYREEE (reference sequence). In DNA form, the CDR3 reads TGTGCCAGCAGCGCCCAAGACAACCAAGAGACCCAGTACTTC. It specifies CASSAQDNQETQYF.

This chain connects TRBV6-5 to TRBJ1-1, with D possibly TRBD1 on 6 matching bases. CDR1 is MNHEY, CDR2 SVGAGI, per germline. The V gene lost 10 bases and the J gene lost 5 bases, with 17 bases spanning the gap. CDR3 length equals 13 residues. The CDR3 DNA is TGTGCCACTCAGTGGGGGGCAGGGACTGAAGCTTTCTTT. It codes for CATQWGAGTEAFF.

The CDR3 is CASSFFGGGNTGELFF. The CDR3 bases are TGTGCCAGCAGTTTTTTTGGGGGCGGGAACACCGGGGAGCTGTTTTTT. The J gene is TRBJ2-2, the V gene TRBV27; the D gene is possibly TRBD1 (6 bases). Trimming cost V 3 bases and J 1 base, with 12 bases left between them. This CDR3 is built from 16 residues. Germline loops: CDR1 MNHEY, CDR2 SMNVEV (reference sequence).

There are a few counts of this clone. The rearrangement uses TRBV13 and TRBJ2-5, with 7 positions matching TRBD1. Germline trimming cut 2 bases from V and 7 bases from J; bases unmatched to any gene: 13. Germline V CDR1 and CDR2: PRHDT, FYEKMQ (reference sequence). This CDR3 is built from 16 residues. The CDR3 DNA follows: TGTGCCAGCAGCTTAATAGCCAGAGCCTCAGGGGGGACCCAGTACTTC. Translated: CASSLIARASGGTQYF.

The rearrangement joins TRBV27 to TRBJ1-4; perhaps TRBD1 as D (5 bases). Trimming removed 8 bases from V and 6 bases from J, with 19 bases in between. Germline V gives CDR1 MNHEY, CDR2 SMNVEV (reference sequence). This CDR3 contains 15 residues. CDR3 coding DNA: TGTGCCAGCGGGCCGGCGGGGAGGGGCTATGAAAAACTGTTTTTT. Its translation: CASGPAGRGYEKLFF.

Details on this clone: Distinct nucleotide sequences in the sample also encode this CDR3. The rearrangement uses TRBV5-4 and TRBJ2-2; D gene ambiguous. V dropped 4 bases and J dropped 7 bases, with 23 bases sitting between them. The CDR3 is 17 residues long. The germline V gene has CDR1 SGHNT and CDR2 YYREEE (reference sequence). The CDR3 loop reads CASSPPERPQGDGELFF. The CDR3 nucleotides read TGTGCCAGCAGCCCGCCGGAACGCCCCCAAGGAGACGGGGAGCTGTTTTTT. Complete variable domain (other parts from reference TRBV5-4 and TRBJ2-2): ETGVTQSPTHLIKTRGQQVTLRCSSQSGHNTVSWYQQALGQGPQFIFQYYREEENGRGNFPPRFSGLQFPNYSSELNVNALELDDSALYLCASSPPERPQGDGELFFGEGSRLTVL.

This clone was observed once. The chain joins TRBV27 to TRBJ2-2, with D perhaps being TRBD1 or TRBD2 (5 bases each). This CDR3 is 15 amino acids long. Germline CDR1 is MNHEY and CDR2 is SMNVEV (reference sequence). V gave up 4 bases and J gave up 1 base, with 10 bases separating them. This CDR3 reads CASSYRDGNTGELFF. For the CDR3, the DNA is TGTGCCAGCAGTTATCGGGACGGGAACACCGGGGAGCTGTTTTTT.

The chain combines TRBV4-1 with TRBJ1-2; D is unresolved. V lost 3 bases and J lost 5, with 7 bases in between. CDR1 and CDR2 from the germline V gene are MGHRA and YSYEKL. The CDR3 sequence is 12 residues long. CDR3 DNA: TGCGCCAGCAGCCAGGCGGATTATGGCTACACCTTC. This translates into CASSQADYGYTF.

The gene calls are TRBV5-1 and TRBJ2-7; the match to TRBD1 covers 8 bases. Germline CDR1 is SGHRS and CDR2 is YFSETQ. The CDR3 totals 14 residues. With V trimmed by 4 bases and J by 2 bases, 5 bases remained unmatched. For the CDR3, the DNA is TGCGCCAGCAGCGCTCCGGACAGGGCCTACGAGCAGTACTTC. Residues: CASSAPDRAYEQYF.

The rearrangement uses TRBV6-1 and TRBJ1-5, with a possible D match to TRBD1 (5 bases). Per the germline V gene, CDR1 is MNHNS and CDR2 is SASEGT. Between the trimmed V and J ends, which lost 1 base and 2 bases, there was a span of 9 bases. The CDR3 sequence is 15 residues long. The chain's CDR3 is CASSEVGEGNQPQHF. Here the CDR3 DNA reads TGTGCCAGCAGTGAAGTGGGGGAGGGCAATCAGCCCCAGCATTTT.

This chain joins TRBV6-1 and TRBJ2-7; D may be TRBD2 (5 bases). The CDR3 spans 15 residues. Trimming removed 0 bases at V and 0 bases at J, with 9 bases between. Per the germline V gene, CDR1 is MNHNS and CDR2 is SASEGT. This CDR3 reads CASSEARVASYEQYF. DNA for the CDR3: TGTGCCAGCAGTGAAGCGCGGGTCGCCTCCTACGAGCAGTACTTC.

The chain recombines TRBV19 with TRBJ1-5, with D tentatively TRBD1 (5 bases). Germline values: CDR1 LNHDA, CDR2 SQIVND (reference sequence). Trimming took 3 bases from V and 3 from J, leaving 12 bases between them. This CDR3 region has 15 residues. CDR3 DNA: TGTGCCAGTAGTATTTTAGGGACTAACAATCAGCCCCAGCATTTT. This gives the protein CASSILGTNNQPQHF.

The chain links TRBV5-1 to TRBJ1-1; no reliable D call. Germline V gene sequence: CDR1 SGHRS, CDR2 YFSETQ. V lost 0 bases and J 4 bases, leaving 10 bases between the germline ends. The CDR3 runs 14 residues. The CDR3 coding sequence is TGCGCCAGCAGCTTGGACGGCGGTTTCACTGAAGCTTTCTTT. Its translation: CASSLDGGFTEAFF.